The clone carrying this TCR beta chain has just a few counts. The study left out patients who had uncontrolled infection, other autoimmune disease, pregnancy or lactation. The source material, RNA transcripts, was used to amplify TCR beta CDR3 regions. HTBI primers were employed in a first-round RT-PCR of the TCR CDR3. TCRdb fed the multiplex PCR reads into MiXCR, producing one record per CDR3 protein. The table shows 550,000 to 850,000 distinct CDR3 sequences, with about 19% occurring only once. This record comes from a study of T cells in Graves' hyperthyroidism and ophthalmopathy. The germline V gene has CDR1 SGHVS and CDR2 FQNEAQ. V lost 10 bases and J lost 5; bases outside the gene matches: 13. The CDR3 covers 14 residues.

This clonotype was obtained from a woman between 50 and 59 years old with Graves' hyperthyroidism that later progressed to Graves' ophthalmopathy. The chain combines TRBV7-8 with TRBJ2-7, with 8 bases fitting TRBD2. Sequenced sample: blood. The CDR3 loop is CATPGLAGNHEQYF. Written as DNA, the CDR3 is TGTGCCACCCCCGGGCTAGCGGGTAACCACGAGCAGTACTTC.